Listed below are T cell receptor beta chains from one sample, sequenced in a study of regulatory T cells in long-lasting Graves disease. TCRdb reprocessed the multiplex PCR reads via MiXCR and lists one record per CDR3 protein. The sample consists of about 500,000 distinct CDR3 sequences, about 11% of them appearing once. These same records also appear under a second study, on T cells in Graves' hyperthyroidism and ophthalmopathy.

Sequencing used peripheral blood mononuclear cells (PBMCs), obtained at new diagnosis, from a patient treated with antithyroid drugs. These receptors came from a woman aged 25 to 39 with Graves disease. The CDR3 runs from the conserved cysteine through the conserved F or W. A D gene is named only where the DNA matches it firmly. Clone size appears in some rows only: once, few, many, or a class for an expanded clone.

j_call	d_call	clone_size	v_call	cdr3_aa	cdr3_nt
TRBJ2-1	TRBD2	.	TRBV7-9	CASSLAGGPGGSYNEQFF	TGTGCCAGCAGCTTAGCGGGAGGGCCGGGCGGCTCCTACAATGAGCAGTTCTTC
TRBJ2-5	.	many	TRBV7-2	CASSGYRGTSETQYF	TGTGCCAGCAGCGGGTATCGGGGTACATCGGAGACCCAGTACTTC
TRBJ2-7	TRBD1	.	TRBV25-1	CASRGQETYEQYF	TGTGCCAGCAGAGGACAGGAGACCTACGAGCAGTACTTC
TRBJ1-1	.	many	TRBV3-1	CASSQDRWVDTEAFF	TGTGCCAGCAGCCAAGATAGATGGGTGGACACTGAAGCTTTCTTT
TRBJ1-3	.	.	TRBV7-8	CASSLARGSGNTIYF	TGTGCCAGCAGCTTAGCTAGGGGCTCTGGAAACACCATATATTTT
TRBJ1-2	.	many	TRBV12-5	CASGPTWGNGYTF	TGTGCTAGTGGTCCAACATGGGGCAATGGCTACACCTTC
TRBJ1-6	TRBD1	many	TRBV2	CASSEVSGTAHLALHF	TGTGCCAGCAGTGAAGTGTCCGGGACAGCCCACCTTGCCCTCCACTTT
TRBJ1-5	TRBD1	.	TRBV28	CASSPTGNSNQPQHF	TGTGCCAGCAGTCCGACAGGGAACAGCAATCAGCCCCAGCATTTT
TRBJ1-4	.	few	TRBV6-2/TRBV6-3	CASSAQLTNEKLFF	TGTGCCAGCAGTGCACAGCTAACTAATGAAAAACTGTTTTTT
TRBJ2-1	.	many	TRBV2	CASSEADPIGNEQFF	TGTGCCAGCAGTGAAGCGGATCCTATTGGCAATGAGCAGTTCTTC
TRBJ2-5	TRBD2	many	TRBV12-3/TRBV12-4	CASSLEGGTSGDQETQYF	TGTGCCAGCAGTTTAGAAGGGGGGACTAGCGGGGACCAAGAGACCCAGTACTTC
TRBJ1-1	.	.	TRBV2	CARYGGRTEAFF	TGTGCCAGGTACGGCGGTCGCACTGAAGCTTTCTTT
TRBJ1-1	TRBD1	.	TRBV6-1	CASSLAAGGTEAFF	TGTGCCAGCAGCTTAGCCGCAGGGGGCACTGAAGCTTTCTTT
TRBJ2-3	TRBD2	.	TRBV2	CASRWTSGSADTQYF	TGTGCCAGCCGTTGGACTAGCGGGAGTGCAGATACGCAGTATTTT
TRBJ1-5	TRBD1	many	TRBV12-3/TRBV12-4	CASSPGVGQGLVGHRKAQHF	TGTGCCAGCAGCCCTGGGGTAGGACAGGGCCTAGTTGGCCACCGTAAGGCCCAGCATTTT
TRBJ2-5	TRBD2	many	TRBV6-5	CASSYSGMGREGSRETQYF	TGTGCCAGCAGTTACTCGGGGATGGGGCGGGAGGGCTCTCGGGAGACCCAGTACTTC
TRBJ1-1	.	many	TRBV10-3	CAIMRRTDTEAFF	TGTGCCATCATGCGACGTACGGACACTGAAGCTTTCTTT
TRBJ2-5	.	.	TRBV19	CASSIDMSANQETQYF	TGTGCCAGTAGTATAGATATGTCGGCGAACCAAGAGACCCAGTACTTC
TRBJ1-2	.	many	TRBV11-2	CASSLMGAGINYGYTF	TGTGCCAGCAGCTTAATGGGGGCAGGGATTAACTATGGCTACACCTTC
TRBJ1-1	.	many	TRBV6-1	CASSEFREGTEAFF	TGTGCCAGCAGTGAATTCAGGGAGGGCACTGAAGCTTTCTTT
TRBJ2-3	.	.	TRBV4-3	CASSQDPGPRQLYF	TGCGCCAGCAGCCAAGATCCAGGGCCGAGACAACTGTATTTT
TRBJ1-2	.	many	TRBV15	CATSRARYGYTF	TGTGCCACCAGCAGAGCTCGGTATGGCTACACCTTC
TRBJ2-5	.	many	TRBV3-1	CASSGRPVGTQYF	TGTGCCAGCTCGGGGCGGCCTGTCGGGACCCAGTACTTC
TRBJ1-3	.	many	TRBV12-3/TRBV12-4	CASSSDVISGNTIYF	TGTGCCAGCAGCTCTGACGTAATCTCTGGAAACACCATATATTTT
TRBJ2-2	.	many	TRBV6-2/TRBV6-3	CASSYSQPGELFF	TGTGCCAGCAGTTACAGCCAACCCGGGGAGCTGTTTTTT
TRBJ2-6	.	few	TRBV6-2/TRBV6-3	CASSYSAQRAGANVLTF	TGTGCCAGCAGTTACTCCGCACAGCGGGCTGGGGCCAACGTCCTGACTTTC
TRBJ1-1	.	.	TRBV3-1	CASSPGAWDGTYEAFF	TGTGCCAGCAGCCCGGGGGCCTGGGACGGGACCTATGAAGCTTTCTTT
TRBJ1-5	.	few	TRBV6-1	CASRRGAHSNQPQHF	TGTGCCAGCAGACGGGGGGCCCACAGCAATCAGCCCCAGCATTTT
TRBJ2-7	TRBD2	many	TRBV2	CASSALAGVVSDEQYF	TGTGCCAGCAGTGCCCTAGCGGGAGTGGTTTCGGACGAGCAGTACTTC
TRBJ1-5	.	.	TRBV4-2	CASSQDLGAFGQPQHF	TGTGCCAGCAGCCAAGATTTGGGGGCTTTTGGTCAGCCCCAGCATTTT
TRBJ1-1	.	many	TRBV29-1	CSVAQGGGTEAFF	TGCAGCGTTGCCCAAGGGGGGGGCACTGAAGCTTTCTTT
TRBJ2-2	TRBD1	.	TRBV6-9	CASSYGTGDTGELFF	TGTGCCAGCAGTTACGGGACAGGAGACACCGGGGAGCTGTTTTTT
TRBJ2-1	TRBD1	many	TRBV5-1	CASSWDRDSEQFF	TGCGCCAGCAGCTGGGACAGGGATAGTGAGCAGTTCTTC
TRBJ1-4	.	many	TRBV3-1	CASSRLLRATNEKLFF	TGTGCCAGCAGCCGCCTCCTGAGAGCAACTAATGAAAAACTGTTTTTT
TRBJ1-6	TRBD1	.	TRBV7-9	CASSSDGQGGSPLHF	TGTGCCAGCAGCTCAGATGGACAGGGAGGTTCACCCCTCCACTTT
TRBJ2-7	.	few	TRBV7-2	CASSFAGTPYEQYF	TGTGCCAGCAGCTTTGCGGGGACGCCCTACGAGCAGTACTTC
TRBJ2-3	.	.	TRBV7-2	CASTRIGGTDTQYF	TGTGCCAGCACCCGAATAGGCGGTACAGATACGCAGTATTTT
TRBJ1-1	.	.	TRBV11-3	CASSSGRYTEAFF	TGTGCCAGCAGCTCGGGACGGTACACTGAAGCTTTCTTT
TRBJ2-1	TRBD2	few	TRBV19	CASSRLASFHEQFF	TGTGCCAGTAGCCGACTAGCTTCTTTCCATGAGCAGTTCTTC
TRBJ2-1	.	many	TRBV20-1	CSASDDSYNEQFF	TGCAGTGCTAGCGATGACTCCTACAATGAGCAGTTCTTC
TRBJ2-5	.	many	TRBV20-1	CSARRFGQETQYF	TGCAGTGCTAGGAGGTTCGGGCAAGAGACCCAGTACTTC
TRBJ1-5	.	many	TRBV12-3/TRBV12-4	CASSRDIRQPQHF	TGTGCCAGCAGCCGTGACATCAGGCAGCCCCAGCATTTT
TRBJ1-1	.	many	TRBV6-1	CASTRAMNTEAFF	TGTGCCAGCACGAGGGCCATGAACACTGAAGCTTTCTTT
TRBJ2-7	.	many	TRBV30	CAWGMRDEQYF	TGTGCCTGGGGAATGAGGGACGAGCAGTACTTC
TRBJ2-7	.	.	TRBV6-5	CASSYSLERGEQYF	TGTGCCAGCAGTTACTCGCTGGAAAGGGGCGAGCAGTACTTC
TRBJ1-2	TRBD1	many	TRBV5-6	CASSRGQGASGYTF	TGTGCCAGCAGCCGAGGACAGGGGGCGTCCGGCTACACCTTC
TRBJ1-2	.	many	TRBV11-2	CASSPGTFRSSGYTF	TGTGCCAGCAGCCCCGGGACCTTTAGGAGCAGTGGCTACACCTTC
TRBJ2-7	.	.	TRBV6-1	CASSEFLAYEQYF	TGTGCCAGCAGTGAATTTCTCGCCTACGAGCAGTACTTC
TRBJ2-2	.	many	TRBV11-2	CASSFAVTGELFF	TGTGCCAGCAGCTTCGCGGTTACCGGGGAGCTGTTTTTT
TRBJ1-1	.	many	TRBV12-3/TRBV12-4	CASSFGFLTEAFF	TGTGCCAGCAGTTTCGGGTTTCTCACTGAAGCTTTCTTT
TRBJ1-5	TRBD1	few	TRBV20-1	CSAPDRGTGASNQPQHF	TGCAGTGCTCCGGACCGGGGGACAGGGGCTAGCAATCAGCCCCAGCATTTT
TRBJ1-2	.	.	TRBV3-1	CASSHRRTSDGYTF	TGTGCCAGCAGCCACCGAAGGACTTCTGATGGCTACACCTTC
TRBJ1-1	.	many	TRBV4-1	CASSQEILTEAFF	TGCGCCAGCAGCCAAGAGATTCTCACTGAAGCTTTCTTT
TRBJ1-5	TRBD1	many	TRBV11-2	CASSDQGENQPQHF	TGTGCCAGCAGCGACCAGGGGGAGAATCAGCCCCAGCATTTT